This T cell receptor beta chain emerged from a study of shared T cell receptors in the human thymus. The protocol was immunoSEQ multiplex PCR, while the TCRdb copy is restricted to in-frame clones and leaves out a portion. The repertoire holds approximately 490,000 clones, with 75% to 85% as singletons. This clone appeared once. The CDR3 contains 13 residues. V was pared by 5 bases and J by 6 bases, with 13 bases between. The germline V gene has CDR1 SGHAT and CDR2 FQNNGV. These data also featured in a second study, about human thymus T cells. That report adds: In corrective heart surgery, resections were taken, and these provided the thymus tissue. Thymic TCR repertoires of unrelated people reportedly overlapped highly.

V gene TRBV11-2 combines with J gene TRBJ1-2; D may be TRBD1 (6 bases). This sequence was found in a boy under three years old with a congenital heart defect. The specimen sequenced was thymocytes. In DNA form, the CDR3 reads TGTGCCAGCAGCCAAACAGGGAGAAATGGCTACACCTTC. This translates into CASSQTGRNGYTF. The whole variable domain, remainder taken from reference TRBV11-2 and TRBJ1-2, is EAGVAQSPRYKIIEKRQSVAFWCNPISGHATLYWYQQILGQGPKLLIQFQNNGVVDDSQLPKDRFSAERLKGVDSTLKIQPAKLEDSAVYLCASSQTGRNGYTFGSGTRLTVV.